Listed below are T cell receptor beta chains from one sample, sequenced in a study of vaccination and CD4 T cells after COVID-19. MiXCR, applied by TCRdb to the PCR reads, yields one record per CDR3 protein. The sample consists of around 7,000 distinct CDR3 sequences, about 66% of them appearing once. These receptors have no known antigen. The sequenced material came from CD4+ T cells from blood, cultured in vitro. The receptors derive from a human donor who had recovered from COVID-19. The CDR3 runs from the conserved cysteine through the conserved F or W. A D gene is named only where the DNA matches it firmly. Clone sizes are given selectively: once, few, many, or a class where the clone is expanded.

.	TRBD2	TRBV20-1	TRBJ2-5	TGCAGTGCTAGAGATTGGGGCCCGGCGGGGGGGGGCCAAGAGACCCAGTACTTC	CSARDWGPAGGGQETQYF
.	TRBD2	TRBV5-4	TRBJ2-5	TGTGCCAGCAGCTTACTAGCGGGGAGGGAGACCCAGTACTTC	CASSLLAGRETQYF
.	.	TRBV11-1	TRBJ2-7	TGTGCCAGCAGCTTGCTCGCGAGCTCCTACGAGCAGTACTTC	CASSLLASSYEQYF
.	TRBD1	TRBV6-1	TRBJ1-6	TGTGCCAGCAAGCTCAGTTGGGACAGGGGAAGGTCACCCCTCCACTTT	CASKLSWDRGRSPLHF
few	.	TRBV15	TRBJ2-1	TGTGCCACCAGCAGAGGCAGGGGCAATGAGCAGTTCTTC	CATSRGRGNEQFF
.	.	TRBV4-1	TRBJ2-3	TGCGCCAGCAGCCAAGCCGGAACAGATACGCAGTATTTT	CASSQAGTDTQYF
.	.	TRBV6-5	TRBJ2-5	TGTGCCAGCAGTTACTCGCCGGCAGGCCAAGAGACCCAGTACTTC	CASSYSPAGQETQYF
.	TRBD1	TRBV5-1	TRBJ2-7	TGCGCCAGCAGCCGTCGACAGGGGGGTGACTACGAGCAGTACTTC	CASSRRQGGDYEQYF
few	TRBD2	TRBV20-1	TRBJ2-5	TGCAGTGCCAACGATCGGACTAGCCAAGAGACCCAGTACTTC	CSANDRTSQETQYF
.	.	TRBV28	TRBJ1-1	TGTGCCAGCAGTTTGGGCACATCGAACACTGAAGCTTTCTTT	CASSLGTSNTEAFF
.	.	TRBV20-1	TRBJ2-7	TGCAGTGCTAGCTGGGACCAAAGCTACGAGCAGTACTTC	CSASWDQSYEQYF
once	.	TRBV7-3	TRBJ2-5	TGTGCCAGCAGCTTAAGTGGGACCTATGAGACCCAGTACTTC	CASSLSGTYETQYF
.	.	TRBV7-9	TRBJ2-3	TGTGCCAGCAGCTTTGGTCAGTCCACAGATACGCAGTATTTT	CASSFGQSTDTQYF
.	.	TRBV11-3	TRBJ2-3	TGTGCCAGCAGCTTATCACCCTTTCCGGGGGAAGTAACAGATACGCAGTATTTT	CASSLSPFPGEVTDTQYF
.	TRBD1	TRBV27	TRBJ1-6	TGTGCCAGCAGTTCAGACAGGGGATTTAATTCACCCCTCCACTTT	CASSSDRGFNSPLHF
.	.	TRBV7-2	TRBJ2-1	TGTGCCAGCAGCACCGGCCTAGTCAATAATGAGCAGTTCTTC	CASSTGLVNNEQFF
few	.	TRBV20-1	TRBJ1-2	TGCAGTGCTAGAGATGAGGGAGCCTCCCTCTATGGCTACACCTTC	CSARDEGASLYGYTF
.	TRBD1	TRBV18	TRBJ1-6	TGTGCCAGCTCACCAACGGCTCCGGGACAGGGGGTCCATTCACCCCTCCACTTT	CASSPTAPGQGVHSPLHF
few	.	TRBV15	TRBJ1-1	TGTGCCACCAGCAGAGATTGGGCCCGGGACACTGAAGCTTTCTTT	CATSRDWARDTEAFF
.	TRBD2	TRBV20-1	TRBJ2-1	TGCAGTGGGGGGGGGAGCTCCTACAATGAGCAGTTCTTC	CSGGGSSYNEQFF
.	TRBD1	TRBV19	TRBJ1-2	TGTGCCAGTAGTATAGCCCTGGAGACAGGGACTAACTATGGCTACACCTTC	CASSIALETGTNYGYTF
.	.	TRBV6-5	TRBJ1-1	TGTGCCAGCAGTTACTCCCCCGGGGGAAGCACTGAAGCTTTCTTT	CASSYSPGGSTEAFF
.	.	TRBV4-1	TRBJ2-3	TGCGCCAGCAGCCAAGATCCGGCCCACACAGATACGCAGTATTTT	CASSQDPAHTDTQYF
.	.	TRBV6-1	TRBJ1-1	TGTGCCAGCAGTATACAACCGCGGGGAGGCAGCACTGAAGCTTTCTTT	CASSIQPRGGSTEAFF
.	TRBD2	TRBV15	TRBJ2-1	TGTGCCACCAGCAGAGAACTAGCGGGGTTCTACAATGAGCAGTTCTTC	CATSRELAGFYNEQFF
medium-sized	.	TRBV7-7	TRBJ2-1	TGTGCTAGCAGCTTAGGTGGGGGTTCGACAGAGCAGTTCTTC	CASSLGGGSTEQFF
.	TRBD2	TRBV20-1	TRBJ2-2	TGCAGTGCTAGAGCTAGCGGGAGAGCCGGGGAGCTGTTTTTT	CSARASGRAGELFF
.	TRBD1	TRBV2	TRBJ1-5	TGTGCCAGCAGGGCCGGGACAGGGGTAAATCAGCCCCAGCATTTT	CASRAGTGVNQPQHF
once	.	TRBV2	TRBJ1-5	TGTGCCAGCAGTGAAGCCCCAGGGAATAGCAATCAGCCCCAGCATTTT	CASSEAPGNSNQPQHF
.	.	TRBV20-1	TRBJ2-7	TGCAGTGCGCGACTAGTCTACGAGCAGTACTTC	CSARLVYEQYF
.	.	TRBV21-1	TRBJ2-7	TGTGCCAGCAGCGAAGCGGGGGGACCGAGAGCGCAGTACTTC	CASSEAGGPRAQYF
few	TRBD1	TRBV5-1	TRBJ1-2	TGCGCCAGCAGCCATACAGGGGGCGGAGAGTGGAACTATGGCTACACCTTC	CASSHTGGGEWNYGYTF
medium-sized	.	TRBV7-3	TRBJ2-7	TGTGCCAGCAGCTTGTCGAGGGCTGGCCCCTACGAGCAGTACTTC	CASSLSRAGPYEQYF
once	.	TRBV7-4	TRBJ2-7	TGTGCCAGCAGCTTAGCTGGGACAACTTCCTACGAGCAGTACTTC	CASSLAGTTSYEQYF
.	.	TRBV14	TRBJ1-2	TGTGCCAGCAGCAAAGGGGAAACAGGGTACTATGGCTACACCTTC	CASSKGETGYYGYTF
.	TRBD1	TRBV7-3	TRBJ2-3	TGTGCCAGCAGCTTGGGACAGAGCACAGATACGCAGTATTTT	CASSLGQSTDTQYF
.	TRBD1	TRBV20-1	TRBJ1-2	TGCAGTCAGAAGGGGCAGGGGGATGGGAGCTATGGCTACACCTTC	CSQKGQGDGSYGYTF
few	.	TRBV7-2	TRBJ2-7	TGTGCCAGCAGCTGGCAAGGGGGGAGCTCCTACGAGCAGTACTTC	CASSWQGGSSYEQYF
.	.	TRBV2	TRBJ2-3	TGTGCCAGCACGAGGGACGTAGGCACAGATACGCAGTATTTT	CASTRDVGTDTQYF
.	.	TRBV6-1	TRBJ1-5	TGTGCCAGCCGGACAGAACTTAATCAGCCCCAGCATTTT	CASRTELNQPQHF
.	TRBD2	TRBV7-8	TRBJ2-3	TGTGCCAGCAGCTACCGATTCGGAGCGGGGGTCACAGATACGCAGTATTTT	CASSYRFGAGVTDTQYF
.	.	TRBV2	TRBJ2-2	TGTGCCAGCAGTGTTATCAGCCCCCTCCACACCGGGGAGCTGTTTTTT	CASSVISPLHTGELFF
.	TRBD1	TRBV7-2	TRBJ2-7	TGTGCCAGCCGGGACAGTATCTACGAGCAGTACTTC	CASRDSIYEQYF
.	TRBD2	TRBV2	TRBJ2-6	TGTGCCAGCACCGGAGAAGCGGGAGGGCCTGGGGCCAACGTCCTGACTTTC	CASTGEAGGPGANVLTF
once	.	TRBV24-1	TRBJ2-3	TGTGCCACCAGTGATTCTGGGGGGGCCGGAGATACGCAGTATTTT	CATSDSGGAGDTQYF
.	.	TRBV7-3	TRBJ2-5	TGTGCCAGCAGCCCCACAGGGCTGCAAGAGACCCAGTACTTC	CASSPTGLQETQYF
few	.	TRBV20-1	TRBJ2-7	TGCAGTGCGGAATCGCCAGGAACTCAATCCCACGAGCAGTACTTC	CSAESPGTQSHEQYF
.	TRBD1	TRBV6-1	TRBJ2-3	TGTGCCAGCAGGGACAGGGGGCGCACAGATACGCAGTATTTT	CASRDRGRTDTQYF
.	TRBD2	TRBV10-3	TRBJ2-3	TGTGCCATCAGTGAGGGGTTAGCGGGAGATTCCGGCACAGATACGCAGTATTTT	CAISEGLAGDSGTDTQYF
.	.	TRBV30	TRBJ1-2	TGTGCCTGGAATCGGCCTCAAAGAAACTATGGCTACACCTTC	CAWNRPQRNYGYTF
few	.	TRBV6-2/TRBV6-3	TRBJ1-2	TGTGCCAGCAGGGCGGCGGGCTACACCTTC	CASRAAGYTF
.	.	TRBV6-1	TRBJ2-2	TGTGCCAGCAGTCCTGACAGGCCAAACACCGGGGAGCTGTTTTTT	CASSPDRPNTGELFF
.	.	TRBV19	TRBJ1-1	TGTGCCAGTAGCGTACAGAGGAACACTGAAGCTTTCTTT	CASSVQRNTEAFF